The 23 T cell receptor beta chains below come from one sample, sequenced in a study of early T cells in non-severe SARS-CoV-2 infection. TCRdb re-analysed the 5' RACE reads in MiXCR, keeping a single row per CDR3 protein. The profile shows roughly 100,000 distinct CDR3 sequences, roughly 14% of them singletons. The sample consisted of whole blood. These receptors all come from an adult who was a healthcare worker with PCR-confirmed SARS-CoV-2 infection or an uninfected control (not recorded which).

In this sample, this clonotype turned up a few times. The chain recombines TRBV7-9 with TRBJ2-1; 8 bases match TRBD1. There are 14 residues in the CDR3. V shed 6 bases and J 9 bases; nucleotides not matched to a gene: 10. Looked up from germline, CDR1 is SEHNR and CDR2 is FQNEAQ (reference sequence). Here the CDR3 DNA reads TGTGCCAGCAGTACGCCGGGACAGGAGAGTGAGCAGTTCTTC. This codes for CASSTPGQESEQFF.

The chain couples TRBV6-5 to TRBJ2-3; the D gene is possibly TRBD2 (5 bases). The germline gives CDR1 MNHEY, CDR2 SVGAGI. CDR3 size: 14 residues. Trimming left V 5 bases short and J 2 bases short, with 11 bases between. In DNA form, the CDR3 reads TGTGCCAGCAGTGGAGCGGTTAACACAGATACGCAGTATTTT. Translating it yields CASSGAVNTDTQYF.

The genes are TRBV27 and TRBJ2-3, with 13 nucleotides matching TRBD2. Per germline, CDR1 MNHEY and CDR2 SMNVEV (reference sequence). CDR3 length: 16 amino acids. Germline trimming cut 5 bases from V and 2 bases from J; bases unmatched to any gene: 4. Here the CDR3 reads CASSPGLAGFTDTQYF. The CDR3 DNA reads TGTGCCAGCAGTCCGGGACTAGCGGGATTCACAGATACGCAGTATTTT.

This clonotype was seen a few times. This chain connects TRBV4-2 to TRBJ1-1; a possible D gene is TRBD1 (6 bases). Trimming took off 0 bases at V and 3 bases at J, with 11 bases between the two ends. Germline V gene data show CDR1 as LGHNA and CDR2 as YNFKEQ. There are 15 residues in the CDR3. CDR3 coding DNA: TGTGCCAGCAGCCAAGATGTGGGGGGCGACACTGAAGCTTTCTTT. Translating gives CASSQDVGGDTEAFF.

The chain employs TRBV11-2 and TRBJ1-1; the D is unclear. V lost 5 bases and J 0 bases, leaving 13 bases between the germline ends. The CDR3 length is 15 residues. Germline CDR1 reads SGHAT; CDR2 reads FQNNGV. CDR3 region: CASSLQPAMNTEAFF. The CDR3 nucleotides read TGTGCCAGCAGCCTCCAGCCCGCCATGAACACTGAAGCTTTCTTT.

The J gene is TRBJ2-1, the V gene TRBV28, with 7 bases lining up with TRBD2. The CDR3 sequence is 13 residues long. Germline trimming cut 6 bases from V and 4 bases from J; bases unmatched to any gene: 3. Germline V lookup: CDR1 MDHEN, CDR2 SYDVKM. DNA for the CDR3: TGTGCCAGCAGGGGAGGGAGTTACAATGAGCAGTTCTTC. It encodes CASRGGSYNEQFF. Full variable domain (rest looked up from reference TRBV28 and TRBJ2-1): DVKVTQSSRYLVKRTGEKVFLECVQDMDHENMFWYRQDPGLGLRLIYFSYDVKMKEKGDIPEGYSVSREKKERFSLILESASTNQTSMYLCASRGGSYNEQFFGPGTRLTVL.

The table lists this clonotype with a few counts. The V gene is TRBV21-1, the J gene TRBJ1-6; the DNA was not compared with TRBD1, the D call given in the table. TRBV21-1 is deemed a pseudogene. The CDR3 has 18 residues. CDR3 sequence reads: CASSKLSFRDVINSPLHF. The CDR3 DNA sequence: TGTGCCAGCAGCAAACTATCCTTCAGGGACGTTATTAATTCACCCCTCCACTTT.

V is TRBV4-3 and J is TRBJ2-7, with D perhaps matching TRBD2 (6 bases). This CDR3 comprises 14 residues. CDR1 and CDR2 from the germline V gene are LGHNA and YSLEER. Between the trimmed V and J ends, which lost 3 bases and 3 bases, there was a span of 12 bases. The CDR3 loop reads CASSHGTQSYEQYF. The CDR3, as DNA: TGCGCCAGCAGCCATGGGACTCAGAGCTACGAGCAGTACTTC.

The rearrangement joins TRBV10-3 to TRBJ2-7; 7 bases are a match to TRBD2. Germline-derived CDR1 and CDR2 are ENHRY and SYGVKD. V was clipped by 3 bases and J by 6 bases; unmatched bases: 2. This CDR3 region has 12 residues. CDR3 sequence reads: CAISEGEGEQYF. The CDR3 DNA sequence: TGTGCCATCAGTGAAGGGGAGGGCGAGCAGTACTTC.

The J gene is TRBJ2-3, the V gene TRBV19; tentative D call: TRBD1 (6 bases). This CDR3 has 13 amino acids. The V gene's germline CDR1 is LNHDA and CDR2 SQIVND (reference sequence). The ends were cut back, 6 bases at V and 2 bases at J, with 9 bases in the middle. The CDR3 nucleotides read TGTGCCAGTAGAGGACAGTACACAGATACGCAGTATTTT. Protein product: CASRGQYTDTQYF.

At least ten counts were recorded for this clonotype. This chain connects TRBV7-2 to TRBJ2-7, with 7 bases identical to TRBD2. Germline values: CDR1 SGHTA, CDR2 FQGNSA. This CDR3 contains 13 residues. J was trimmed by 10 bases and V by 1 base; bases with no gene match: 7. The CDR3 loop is CASSLGGGEDQYF. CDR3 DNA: TGTGCCAGCAGCTTAGGGGGAGGGGAGGATCAGTACTTC.

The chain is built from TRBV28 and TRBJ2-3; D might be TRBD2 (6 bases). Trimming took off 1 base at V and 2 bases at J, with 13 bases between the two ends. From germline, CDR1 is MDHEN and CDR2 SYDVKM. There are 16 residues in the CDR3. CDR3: CASSLFGKRATDTQYF. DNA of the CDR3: TGTGCCAGCAGTTTATTCGGGAAGCGGGCCACAGATACGCAGTATTTT.

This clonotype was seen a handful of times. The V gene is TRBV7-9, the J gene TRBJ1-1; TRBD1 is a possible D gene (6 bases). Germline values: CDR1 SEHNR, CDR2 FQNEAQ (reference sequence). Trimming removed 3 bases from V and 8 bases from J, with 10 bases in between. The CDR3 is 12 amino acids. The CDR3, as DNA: TGTGCCAGCAGCTTCCCCGGGACAGAAGCTTTCTTT. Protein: CASSFPGTEAFF.

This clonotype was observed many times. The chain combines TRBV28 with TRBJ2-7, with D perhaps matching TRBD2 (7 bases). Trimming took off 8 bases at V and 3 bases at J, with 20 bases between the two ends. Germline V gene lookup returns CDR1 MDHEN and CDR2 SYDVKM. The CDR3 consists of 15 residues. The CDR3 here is CASYPVGGGLYEQYF. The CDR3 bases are TGTGCCAGCTACCCCGTGGGGGGGGGCCTCTACGAGCAGTACTTC.

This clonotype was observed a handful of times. CDR3 region: CASSSGRSPLHF. The CDR3 DNA follows: TGTGCCAGCAGCTCCGGTCGTTCACCCCTCCACTTT. This rearrangement joins TRBV11-2 to TRBJ1-6; D gene ambiguous. V was shortened by 4 bases and J by 9 bases, with 7 bases between the two germline ends. CDR1 is SGHAT, CDR2 FQNNGV, per germline. This CDR3 has 12 residues.

CDR3 in amino acids: CASRPGQGHQPQHF. The CDR3 DNA is TGTGCCAGCAGACCCGGACAGGGTCATCAGCCCCAGCATTTT. The J gene is TRBJ1-5, the V gene TRBV7-2, with TRBD1 identical over 8 bases. Germline loops: CDR1 SGHTA, CDR2 FQGNSA. V was clipped by 6 bases and J by 5 bases; unmatched bases: 6. CDR3 length: 14 residues.

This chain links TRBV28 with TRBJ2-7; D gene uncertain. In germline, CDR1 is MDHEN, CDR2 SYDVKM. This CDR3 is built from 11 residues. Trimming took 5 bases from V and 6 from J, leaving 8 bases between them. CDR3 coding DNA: TGTGCCAGCAGTGTGTTTCGCGAGCAGTACTTC. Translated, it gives CASSVFREQYF.

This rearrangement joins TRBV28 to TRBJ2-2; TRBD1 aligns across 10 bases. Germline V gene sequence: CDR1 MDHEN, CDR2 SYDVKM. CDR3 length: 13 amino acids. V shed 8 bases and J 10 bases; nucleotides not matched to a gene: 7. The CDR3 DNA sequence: TGTGCCAGCCGGGACAGGGGAATGGAGGAGCTGTTTTTT. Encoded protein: CASRDRGMEELFF.

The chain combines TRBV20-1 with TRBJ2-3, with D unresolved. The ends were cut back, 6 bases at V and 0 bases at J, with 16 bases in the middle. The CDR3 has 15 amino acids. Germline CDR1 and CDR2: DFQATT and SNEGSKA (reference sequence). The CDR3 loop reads CSALPSRSSTDTQYF. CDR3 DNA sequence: TGCAGTGCCTTACCCAGCCGATCGAGCACAGATACGCAGTATTTT.

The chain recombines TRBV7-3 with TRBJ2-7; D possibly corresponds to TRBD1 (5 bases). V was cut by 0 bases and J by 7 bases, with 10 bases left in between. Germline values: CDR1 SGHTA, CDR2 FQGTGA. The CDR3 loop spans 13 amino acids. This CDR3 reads CASSLTGPGEQYF. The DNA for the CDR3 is TGTGCCAGCAGCTTAACAGGACCAGGGGAGCAGTACTTC. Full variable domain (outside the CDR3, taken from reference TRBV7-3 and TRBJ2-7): GAGVSQTPSNKVTEKGKYVELRCDPISGHTALYWYRQSLGQGPEFLIYFQGTGAADDSGLPNDRFFAVRPEGSVSTLKIQRTERGDSAVYLCASSLTGPGEQYFGPGTRLTVT.

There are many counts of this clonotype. The CDR3 spells CASSPPGGGQPQHF. CDR3 DNA sequence: TGTGCCAGCTCACCACCGGGTGGCGGTCAGCCCCAGCATTTT. The chain employs TRBV18 and TRBJ1-5; D unresolved. CDR1 and CDR2 (germline): KGHSH, LQKENI. The CDR3 consists of 14 residues. The V end was cut by 0 bases, the J end by 6 bases, with 9 bases between.

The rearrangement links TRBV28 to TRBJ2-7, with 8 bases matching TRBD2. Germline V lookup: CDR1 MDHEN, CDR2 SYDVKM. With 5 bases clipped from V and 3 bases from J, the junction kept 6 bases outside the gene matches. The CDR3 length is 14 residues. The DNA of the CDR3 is TGTGCCAGCAGTGTGGGACTAGGGGGCTACGAGCAGTACTTC. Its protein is CASSVGLGGYEQYF.

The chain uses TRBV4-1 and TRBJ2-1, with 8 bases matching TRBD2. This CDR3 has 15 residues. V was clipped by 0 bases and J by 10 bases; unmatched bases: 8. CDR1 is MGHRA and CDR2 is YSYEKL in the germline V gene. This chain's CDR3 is CASSQEGGRTGEQFF. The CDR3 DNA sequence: TGCGCCAGCAGCCAAGAGGGCGGGAGGACTGGAGAGCAGTTCTTC.